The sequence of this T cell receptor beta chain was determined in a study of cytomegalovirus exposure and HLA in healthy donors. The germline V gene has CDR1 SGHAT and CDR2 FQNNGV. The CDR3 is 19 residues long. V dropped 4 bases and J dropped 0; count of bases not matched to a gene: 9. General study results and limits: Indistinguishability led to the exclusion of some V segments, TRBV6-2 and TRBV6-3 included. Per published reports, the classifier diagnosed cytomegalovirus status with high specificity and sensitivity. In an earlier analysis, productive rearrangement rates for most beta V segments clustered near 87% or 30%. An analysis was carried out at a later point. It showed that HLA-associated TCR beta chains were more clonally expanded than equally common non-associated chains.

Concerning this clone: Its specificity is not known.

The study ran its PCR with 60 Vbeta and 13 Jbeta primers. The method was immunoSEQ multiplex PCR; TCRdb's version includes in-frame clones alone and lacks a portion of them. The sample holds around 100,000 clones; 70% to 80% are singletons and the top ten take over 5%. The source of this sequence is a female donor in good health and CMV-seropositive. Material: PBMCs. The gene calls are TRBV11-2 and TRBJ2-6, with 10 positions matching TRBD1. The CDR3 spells CASSYGQGGIVSGANVLTF. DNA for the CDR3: TGTGCCAGCAGCTATGGACAGGGGGGAATTGTCTCTGGGGCCAACGTCCTGACTTTC.